These T cell receptor beta chains were read from a single sample in a study of shared clonotypes between healthy human individuals. The assay was immunoSEQ multiplex PCR, and TCRdb's table has in-frame clones only and misses some. The data show about 1.9 million clones, about 94% seen once. The sample comprised naive CD8+ T cells from PBMCs. The receptor set was obtained from a young man in good health. Some clones in this sample may be carry-over from other donors' samples. CDR3s include the opening cysteine and the closing phenylalanine or tryptophan. A D gene is named only where the DNA matches it firmly.

CDR3 length	D gene	J gene	V gene	CDR3 protein	CDR3 DNA
20	.	TRBJ2-2	TRBV12-2	CASRFCPPGQGTSFAGELFF	TGTGCAAGTCGCTTCTGCCCTCCGGGACAGGGCACCTCATTTGCCGGGGAGCTGTTTTTT
15	.	TRBJ2-7	TRBV5-4	CASSVTFRDSYEQYF	TGTGCCAGCAGCGTGACATTCCGGGACTCCTACGAGCAGTACTTC
14	.	TRBJ2-5	TRBV7-9	CASSLVSRRETQYF	TGTGCCAGCAGCTTAGTTAGCCGGCGGGAGACCCAGTACTTC
14	.	TRBJ2-7	TRBV27	CASSSAGVTYEQYF	TGTGCCAGCAGTTCGGCAGGGGTGACCTACGAGCAGTACTTC
13	.	TRBJ1-2	TRBV30	CAWRIGGGYGYTF	TGTGCCTGGAGAATTGGGGGCGGCTATGGCTACACCTTC
16	.	TRBJ2-7	TRBV7-9	CASSPPSVDSTYEQYF	TGTGCCAGCAGCCCGCCGTCTGTGGACAGCACCTACGAGCAGTACTTC
15	.	TRBJ2-7	TRBV19	CASTAPGPAAHEQYF	TGTGCCAGTACCGCCCCGGGGCCGGCGGCGCACGAGCAGTACTTC
11	.	TRBJ1-2	TRBV29-1	CSVEISYGYTF	TGCAGCGTTGAGATATCCTATGGCTACACCTTC
16	.	TRBJ1-5	TRBV13	CASSFGPGEGKQPQHF	TGTGCCAGCAGCTTTGGTCCAGGGGAGGGCAAGCAGCCCCAGCATTTT
14	.	TRBJ2-7	TRBV6-1	CASSVPRVGYEQYF	TGTGCCAGCAGTGTACCCAGGGTAGGGTACGAGCAGTACTTC
16	TRBD2	TRBJ2-1	TRBV13	CASSTRTSGSRNEQFF	TGTGCCAGCAGCACCAGGACTAGCGGGAGTAGGAATGAGCAGTTCTTC
14	.	TRBJ2-1	TRBV4-1	CASSLSEGDNEQFF	TGCGCCAGCAGCCTAAGCGAGGGGGACAATGAGCAGTTCTTC
16	.	TRBJ2-1	TRBV28	CASTLLINSAYNEQFF	TGTGCCAGCACCCTATTGATAAACTCAGCCTACAATGAGCAGTTCTTC
16	.	TRBJ2-7	TRBV7-9	CASSLARGGDSYEQYF	TGTGCCAGCAGCTTAGCGCGAGGCGGAGACTCCTACGAGCAGTACTTC
15	.	TRBJ2-5	TRBV5-1	CASSQSEVFQETQYF	TGCGCCAGCAGTCAGAGTGAGGTCTTCCAAGAGACCCAGTACTTC
17	.	TRBJ2-7	TRBV7-9	CASSVTTNGTAPYEQYF	TGTGCCAGCAGCGTCACAACAAACGGGACCGCGCCCTACGAGCAGTACTTC
15	.	TRBJ1-2	TRBV11-2	CASSFERAAGSGYTF	TGTGCCAGCAGCTTTGAGAGGGCGGCAGGCAGCGGCTACACCTTC
15	TRBD1	TRBJ1-2	TRBV4-3	CASSQDRDRAPGYTF	TGCGCCAGCAGCCAAGATCGGGACAGGGCTCCGGGCTACACCTTC
16	TRBD1	TRBJ1-2	TRBV18	CASSPERTGDAYGYTF	TGTGCCAGCTCACCAGAGCGGACAGGCGACGCCTATGGCTACACCTTC
17	.	TRBJ2-1	TRBV4-1	CASSQVKLGSSYNEQFF	TGCGCCAGCAGCCAAGTAAAGTTGGGTAGCTCCTACAATGAGCAGTTCTTC
16	TRBD2	TRBJ2-7	TRBV29-1	CSVAGLAGGPDYEQYF	TGCAGCGTTGCGGGACTAGCGGGAGGGCCGGACTACGAGCAGTACTTC
15	TRBD2	TRBJ2-1	TRBV28	CASSPPLAGGNEQFF	TGTGCCAGCAGTCCACCACTAGCGGGAGGAAATGAGCAGTTCTTC